The 19 T cell receptor beta chains below all came from one sample that was sequenced in a study of shared clonotypes between healthy human individuals. TCRdb's copy holds only in-frame clones and misses some; the assay was immunoSEQ multiplex PCR. The table shows a few million clones, with 85% to 95% occurring only once. The sequencing input was naive CD4+ T cells from PBMCs. Documented subset: CD45RA+ positively selected. These receptor sequences come from a man between 18 and 29 years old in good health. Some clones in this sample may be carry-over from other donors' samples.

This chain joins TRBV6-5 and TRBJ2-3, with TRBD2 matching over 10 bases. This CDR3 region has 15 residues. Losses at the gene ends were 8 bases for V and 2 bases for J; bases not matched to a gene: 7. The germline V gene has CDR1 MNHEY and CDR2 SVGAGI. The CDR3 sequence is CASRGGTSDTDTQYF. CDR3 coding DNA: TGTGCCAGCCGCGGCGGGACTAGCGACACAGATACGCAGTATTTT.

The chain uses TRBV10-1 and TRBJ2-3; 7 nucleotides match TRBD2. The CDR3 covers 15 residues. Trimming removed 4 bases from V and 1 base from J; junction bases left unmatched: 5. CDR1 is WNHNN and CDR2 is SYGVQD in the germline V gene (reference sequence). The CDR3 bases are TGCGCCAGCAGTGGGGGACTACCTCGCACAGATACGCAGTATTTT. It is translated as CASSGGLPRTDTQYF.

Note on this clone: Other DNA sequences in this sample translate to the same CDR3. J is TRBJ2-5 and V is TRBV7-3; no definite D call. Germline V gene sequence: CDR1 SGHTA, CDR2 FQGTGA. V lost 1 base, J lost 1 base, and 10 bases lay in between. The CDR3 is 15 residues long. The CDR3 here is CASSLIPGPQETQYF. Here the CDR3 DNA reads TGTGCCAGCAGCTTAATTCCGGGCCCCCAAGAGACCCAGTACTTC. The full variable domain, rest sourced from reference TRBV7-3 and TRBJ2-5, is GAGVSQTPSNKVTEKGKYVELRCDPISGHTALYWYRQSLGQGPEFLIYFQGTGAADDSGLPNDRFFAVRPEGSVSTLKIQRTERGDSAVYLCASSLIPGPQETQYFGPGTRLLVL.

The chain combines TRBV28 with TRBJ2-7, with D perhaps matching TRBD1 (6 bases). The CDR3 runs 14 residues. The germline CDR1 and CDR2 sequences are MDHEN and SYDVKM. Trimming took off 7 bases at V and 4 bases at J, with 17 bases between the two ends. In DNA, the CDR3 is TGTGCCAGCAACCGACAGGTAAAACGTTACGAGCAGTACTTC. This translates into CASNRQVKRYEQYF. Using reference TRBV28 and TRBJ2-7 for the parts outside the CDR3, the full variable domain is DVKVTQSSRYLVKRTGEKVFLECVQDMDHENMFWYRQDPGLGLRLIYFSYDVKMKEKGDIPEGYSVSREKKERFSLILESASTNQTSMYLCASNRQVKRYEQYFGPGTRLTVT.

The chain combines TRBV7-8 with TRBJ1-4, with a weak D call TRBD1 (6 bases). The CDR3 totals 18 residues. Trimming pared 7 bases from V and 13 bases from J, leaving 34 bases between. Germline V gene sequence: CDR1 SGHVS, CDR2 FQNEAQ. CDR3 sequence: CASTDKGTTGSSLRGLFF. CDR3 nucleotide sequence: TGTGCCAGCACCGACAAGGGGACAACGGGTTCGAGTCTGAGGGGACTGTTTTTT.

V is TRBV6-1 and J is TRBJ2-1, with 13 bases that match TRBD2. Trimming removed 8 bases from V and 9 bases from J; junction bases left unmatched: 10. Germline V gene data show CDR1 as MNHNS and CDR2 as SASEGT. This CDR3 spans 15 amino acids. The CDR3 spells CASGTGTSGMGEQFF. The CDR3 DNA is TGTGCCAGCGGAACCGGGACTAGCGGGATGGGTGAGCAGTTCTTC.

This chain connects TRBV28 to TRBJ2-4; possibly TRBD1 or TRBD2 for D (5 bases each). With 0 bases removed from V and 2 bases from J, the gap between germline ends came to 26 bases. In germline, CDR1 is MDHEN, CDR2 SYDVKM. CDR3 length: 21 amino acids. The DNA for the CDR3 is TGTGCCAGCAGTTTATGGGGCCCGGGGCAGGGAAAGGGGAGAACCAAAAACATTCAGTACTTC. Its translation: CASSLWGPGQGKGRTKNIQYF.

This clone was observed a single time. The chain employs TRBV6-1 and TRBJ1-2; D gene ambiguous. With 1 base removed from V and 8 bases from J, the gap between germline ends came to 17 bases. Looked up from germline, CDR1 is MNHNS and CDR2 is SASEGT. The CDR3 spans 15 residues. For the CDR3, the DNA is TGTGCCAGCAGTGAAGTATCGGTAATTCCGGGAGGCTACACCTTC. Its translation is CASSEVSVIPGGYTF.

The rearrangement uses TRBV18 and TRBJ1-5; tentatively, D is TRBD1 (5 bases). V was shortened by 3 bases and J by 3 bases, with 12 bases between the two germline ends. Per the germline V gene, CDR1 is KGHSH and CDR2 is LQKENI. This CDR3 has 15 amino acids. CDR3 residues: CASSPSGLNNQPQHF. CDR3 nucleotides: TGTGCCAGCTCACCTTCAGGGCTAAACAATCAGCCCCAGCATTTT.

J is TRBJ1-5 and V is TRBV28; unclear D gene. CDR1 and CDR2 from the germline V gene are MDHEN and SYDVKM. The V end lost 2 bases, the J end lost 7 bases, and 9 bases lay between the germline ends. This CDR3 has 13 residues. The CDR3 sequence: CASSLKPIQPQHF. For the CDR3, the DNA is TGTGCCAGCAGTTTAAAGCCTATCCAGCCCCAGCATTTT. Full variable domain (remainder filled in from reference TRBV28 and TRBJ1-5): DVKVTQSSRYLVKRTGEKVFLECVQDMDHENMFWYRQDPGLGLRLIYFSYDVKMKEKGDIPEGYSVSREKKERFSLILESASTNQTSMYLCASSLKPIQPQHFGDGTRLSIL.

V usage is TRBV29-1 and J usage is TRBJ2-7; maybe TRBD2 (6 bases). Germline V gene lookup returns CDR1 SQVTM and CDR2 ANQGSEA. The CDR3 has 13 amino acids. The V and J ends lost 5 bases and 1 base respectively, with 12 bases between them. CDR3 in amino acids: CSVSGRVSYEQYF. DNA of the CDR3: TGCAGCGTTAGCGGGCGGGTATCCTACGAGCAGTACTTC.

J is TRBJ2-3 and V is TRBV5-6; TRBD1 is a possible D gene (6 bases). The CDR3 contains 17 residues. Trimming left V 3 bases short and J 0 bases short, with 17 bases between. CDR1 SGHDT and CDR2 YYEEEE come from the germline V gene. The CDR3 loop is CASSSLTGTTSTDTQYF. DNA for the CDR3: TGTGCCAGCAGCTCTCTTACCGGGACAACTAGCACAGATACGCAGTATTTT.

This clone turned up a few times. The rearrangement uses TRBV5-1 and TRBJ1-2; D gene uncertain. The germline V gene has CDR1 SGHRS and CDR2 YFSETQ. Trimming pared 4 bases from V and 2 bases from J, leaving 12 bases between. There are 14 residues in the CDR3. The CDR3 coding sequence is TGCGCCAGCAGCCTACCGGCCCTGAACTATGGCTACACCTTC. The encoded protein is CASSLPALNYGYTF.

The gene calls are TRBV4-1 and TRBJ2-7, with D perhaps matching TRBD1 or TRBD2 (5 bases each). Germline V CDR1 and CDR2: MGHRA, YSYEKL. The CDR3 is 20 amino acids. With 2 bases removed from V and 0 bases from J, the gap between germline ends came to 26 bases. The CDR3 region has the DNA TGCGCCAGCAGCCAAAGCCCGGGACGTAGCGTCCAGGTACCCTCCTACGAGCAGTACTTC. As protein: CASSQSPGRSVQVPSYEQYF.

The chain has TRBV5-1 and TRBJ1-2; TRBD1 might be the D (6 bases). There are 14 residues in the CDR3. Germline assignment: CDR1 SGHRS and CDR2 YFSETQ. The V end lost 4 bases, the J end lost 5 bases, and 15 bases lay between the germline ends. In nucleotides, the CDR3 is TGCGCCAGCAGCCCGGGGGGCAGGTCATATGGCTACACCTTC. This codes for CASSPGGRSYGYTF.

The CDR3 loop is CASSFIRGVDTQYF. CDR3 in DNA: TGCGCCAGCAGCTTTATCCGGGGAGTAGATACGCAGTATTTT. The V and J genes are TRBV5-1 and TRBJ2-3, with a weak D call TRBD2 (5 bases). Germline V gene data show CDR1 as SGHRS and CDR2 as YFSETQ. Trimming took 2 bases from V and 5 from J, leaving 12 bases between them. CDR3 length: 14 amino acids.

The CDR3 loop is CASSQDWAQGKETQYF. DNA of the CDR3: TGCGCCAGCAGCCAAGATTGGGCGCAGGGAAAAGAGACCCAGTACTTC. The chain combines TRBV4-1 with TRBJ2-5; D may be TRBD1 (5 bases). The germline gives CDR1 MGHRA, CDR2 YSYEKL. The CDR3 consists of 16 residues. Deletions cut 0 bases from V and 3 bases from J, with 14 bases between.

J is TRBJ2-5 and V is TRBV20-1; D gene uncertain. CDR3 length: 11 residues. Deletions cut 6 bases from V and 3 bases from J, with 8 bases between. Germline V gene data show CDR1 as DFQATT and CDR2 as SNEGSKA (reference sequence). The DNA for the CDR3 is TGCAGTGCCGCAGTCAAAGAGACCCAGTACTTC. Translating it yields CSAAVKETQYF.

This clone was seen a handful of times. The same CDR3 also results from other DNA sequences found in this sample. V and J are TRBV5-1 and TRBJ1-1; D is uncertain. The length of the CDR3 is 14 residues. CDR1 is SGHRS and CDR2 is YFSETQ in the germline V gene. V was pared by 2 bases and J by 0 bases, with 8 bases between. In nucleotides, the CDR3 is TGCGCCAGCAGCTTACCGGGTATGAACACTGAAGCTTTCTTT. This sequence encodes CASSLPGMNTEAFF.